These 8 T cell receptor beta chains were sequenced from one sample in a study of T cells in Graves' hyperthyroidism and ophthalmopathy. Researchers amplified the TCR beta CDR3 regions from RNA transcripts. A set of HTBI primers served as the primers for a first-round RT-PCR of the TCR CDR3. TCRdb passed the multiplex PCR reads through MiXCR, listing each CDR3 protein once. The sample carries some 210,000 distinct CDR3 sequences, about a sixth recorded once. The sequenced sample consisted of blood. Receptor source: a man in his fifties or sixties with Graves' hyperthyroidism.

J is TRBJ2-3 and V is TRBV29-1; 7 nucleotides match TRBD2. The germline V gene encodes CDR1 SQVTM and CDR2 ANQGSEA. V trimming: 6 bases; J trimming: 4 bases; junction bases outside the gene matches: 10. The CDR3 loop spans 14 amino acids. This CDR3 reads CSVAGGSHPDTQYF. As DNA, the CDR3 is TGCAGCGTCGCCGGGGGGTCCCACCCAGATACGCAGTATTTT.

This clonotype was counted at least ten times. The chain recombines TRBV10-2 with TRBJ2-5; a possible D gene is TRBD1 (5 bases). The CDR3 has 14 residues. CDR1 is WSHSY, CDR2 SAAADI, per germline. V gave up 2 bases and J gave up 5 bases, with 12 bases separating them. CDR3 DNA: TGCGCCAGCAGTGAGGCGAACCCAGGGGAGACCCAGTACTTC. Translating gives CASSEANPGETQYF.

The chain combines TRBV25-1 with TRBJ2-3, with TRBD2 identical over 10 bases. The ends lost 5 bases at V and 1 base at J; junction bases unmatched: 9. The CDR3 has 17 residues. Germline V gives CDR1 MGHDK, CDR2 SYGVNS. For the CDR3, the DNA is TGTGCCAGCAGTCTCACCCTCCTAGCGGGAGGCACAGATACGCAGTATTTT. Its protein is CASSLTLLAGGTDTQYF.

This clonotype occurred many times. The V call is TRBV28, the J call TRBJ2-1; 8 bases are shared with TRBD1. The CDR3 has 16 residues. Germline V gene data show CDR1 as MDHEN and CDR2 as SYDVKM. J gave up 0 bases and V 5 bases, and 6 bases lay outside the gene matches. The CDR3 spells CASSEDREISYNEQFF. CDR3 DNA sequence: TGTGCCAGCAGTGAGGACAGGGAAATCTCCTACAATGAGCAGTTCTTC.

This sequence joins TRBV20-1 and TRBJ2-5; D may be TRBD2 (6 bases). Trimming took off 3 bases at V and 1 base at J, with 9 bases between the two ends. The CDR3 runs 13 residues. Germline-derived CDR1 and CDR2 are DFQATT and SNEGSKA (reference sequence). The CDR3 DNA reads as TGCAGTGCTAGCCGGACTACCCAAGAGACCCAGTACTTC. This encodes CSASRTTQETQYF.

This clonotype has at least ten counts. At one end the junction does not follow the germline gene, possibly because of a read error. The J gene is TRBJ1-1, the V gene TRBV5-1; D perhaps matches TRBD1 (5 bases). Germline V gene data show CDR1 as SGHRS and CDR2 as YFSETQ. The CDR3 totals 14 residues. The CDR3 loop is CASSPGTLNTEAFF. The DNA for the CDR3 is TGTGCCAGCTCACCAGGGACCCTGAACACTGAAGCTTTCTTT.

At least ten counts were recorded for this clonotype. The chain is built from TRBV20-1 and TRBJ2-4, with D maybe TRBD2 (6 bases). The CDR3 is made up of 16 amino acids. Trimming pared 5 bases from V and 8 bases from J, leaving 25 bases between. CDR1 is DFQATT, CDR2 SNEGSKA, per germline (reference sequence). The CDR3 DNA reads as TGCAGTGCTGAGGCCTTCGCGGGACTCCGTAATGACATTCAGTACTTC. As protein: CSAEAFAGLRNDIQYF.

This CDR3 reads CASSLTGNYYEQYF. CDR3 bases: TGTGCCAGCAGTTTGACAGGGAACTACTACGAGCAGTACTTC. This chain uses TRBV27 with TRBJ2-7; 7 bases agree with TRBD1. Unmatched junction bases numbered 5, after V lost 3 bases and J lost 3 bases. CDR3 length: 14 residues. Germline V lookup: CDR1 MNHEY, CDR2 SMNVEV (reference sequence).